The 27 T cell receptor beta chains below all came from one sample that was sequenced in a study of tumor-infiltrating lymphocytes in oesophageal squamous cell carcinoma. TCRdb re-called the reads with MiXCR, one entry per CDR3 protein. The sample lists 12,000 or so distinct CDR3 sequences, roughly 60% occurring once. The sequenced sample consisted of blood. The source is a female donor with esophageal squamous cell carcinoma.

The J gene is TRBJ1-1, the V gene TRBV5-6; D is unresolved. The CDR3 has 16 residues. V dropped 4 bases and J dropped 5 bases, with 21 bases sitting between them. Germline V gene lookup returns CDR1 SGHDT and CDR2 YYEEEE. The CDR3 loop is CASSPGRFGRRTEAFF. DNA for the CDR3: TGTGCCAGCAGCCCCGGCCGTTTTGGAAGGCGGACTGAAGCTTTCTTT.

This clonotype came up a few times. The chain links TRBV12-3 or TRBV12-4 to TRBJ2-5; TRBD2 is a possible D gene (6 bases). The CDR3 spans 14 residues. Trimming stripped 3 bases from V and 5 bases from J, with 13 bases between. The CDR3 is CASSFSLALETQYF. The DNA for the CDR3 is TGTGCCAGCAGTTTTTCACTAGCTCTGGAGACCCAGTACTTC.

V and J are TRBV7-3 and TRBJ2-1; TRBD2 aligns across 10 bases. Trimming cost V 5 bases and J 10 bases; bases outside gene matches: 11. CDR1 SGHTA and CDR2 FQGTGA come from the germline V gene. This CDR3 is 15 amino acids long. CDR3 DNA sequence: TGTGCCAGCAGCCGGGAGGGTAGCGGGGGGTACGAGCAGTTCTTC. Amino acids: CASSREGSGGYEQFF.

This clonotype is labeled as medium-sized. The chain carries TRBV6-8 and TRBJ1-5; TRBD1 matches at 9 bases. Germline V gene sequence: CDR1 MNHGY, CDR2 SAAAGT. This CDR3 comprises 13 residues. V shed 6 bases and J 6 bases; nucleotides not matched to a gene: 3. The CDR3 DNA reads TGTGCCAGCAGGGGGACAGGGAGTCAGCCCCAGCATTTT. Amino acids: CASRGTGSQPQHF.

The chain couples TRBV7-4 to TRBJ2-7; TRBD2 agrees at 7 bases. This CDR3 has 15 amino acids. From germline, CDR1 is SGHVT and CDR2 SQSDAQ. Trimming took 1 base from V and 3 from J; bases not matched to a gene: 6. In nucleotides, the CDR3 is TGTGCCAGCAGCTTAGATCTAGCGGTTCACTACGAGCAGTACTTC. It specifies CASSLDLAVHYEQYF. The whole variable domain, filled in from reference TRBV7-4 and TRBJ2-7, reads GAGVSQSPRYKVAKRGRDVALRCDSISGHVTLYWYRQTLGQGSEVLTYSQSDAQRDKSGRPSGRFSAERPERSVSTLKIQRTEQGDSAVYLCASSLDLAVHYEQYFGPGTRLTVT.

The rearrangement uses TRBV12-3 or TRBV12-4 and TRBJ2-2; maybe TRBD1 (5 bases). V shed 5 bases and J shed 4 bases, with 8 bases lying between them. The CDR3 runs to 13 residues. The CDR3 here is CASSNRGTGELFF. DNA for the CDR3: TGTGCCAGCAGTAATAGGGGCACCGGGGAGCTGTTTTTT.

This clonotype was counted between two and nine times. The chain carries TRBV12-3 or TRBV12-4 and TRBJ2-5, with D tentatively TRBD2 (5 bases). The DNA end is a closer match to TRBJ2-7, so the J assignment may be wrong. This CDR3 has 14 residues. CDR3 protein: CASSLATAGYEQYF. The CDR3 DNA follows: TGTGCCAGCAGTTTAGCGACCGCGGGCTACGAGCAGTACTTC.

The chain uses TRBV24-1 and TRBJ2-1; possibly TRBD2 for D (6 bases). The CDR3 length is 12 residues. Trimming cost V 5 bases and J 7 bases, with 8 bases left between them. Germline V lookup: CDR1 KGHDR, CDR2 SFDVKD. The CDR3 protein is CATSGRGNEQFF. The CDR3 nucleotides read TGTGCCACCAGTGGCCGGGGGAATGAGCAGTTCTTC.

The genes are TRBV7-6 and TRBJ2-7; TRBD1 agrees at 9 bases. TRBJ2-1 explains the end of the DNA better; the J call may be wrong. The CDR3 contains 14 residues. Germline CDR1 reads SGHVS; CDR2 reads FNYEAQ. CDR3 nucleotides: TGTGCCAGCAGACGGGGACAGGGAGGCAATGAGCAGTTCTTC. It codes for CASRRGQGGNEQFF.

The chain couples TRBV11-2 to TRBJ2-5, with TRBD2 matching 9 bases. Germline lookup yields CDR1 SGHAT and CDR2 FQNNGV. CDR3 length: 16 residues. The V gene end was trimmed by 0 bases and the J gene end by 4 bases; junction bases not matched to a gene: 6. The CDR3: CASSLDMASGTETQYF. The CDR3 bases are TGTGCCAGCAGCTTAGACATGGCTAGCGGGACAGAGACCCAGTACTTC.

The V call is TRBV20-1, the J call TRBJ1-1, with D possibly TRBD1 on 5 matching bases. The CDR3 contains 13 residues. V was shortened by 8 bases and J by 7 bases, with 20 bases between the two germline ends. Per germline, CDR1 DFQATT and CDR2 SNEGSKA (reference sequence). The CDR3: CSTSQGVTREAFF. CDR3 nucleotides: TGCAGTACAAGTCAGGGAGTGACCCGTGAAGCTTTCTTT.

In the case of this clonotype: This may be a read error: a much more frequent sequence differs by one nucleotide. The genes are TRBV28 and TRBJ2-7; D is unresolved. The DNA end is more similar to TRBJ2-1, so the J call may be wrong. This CDR3 contains 14 residues. Germline V gene lookup returns CDR1 MDHEN and CDR2 SYDVKM. DNA for the CDR3: TGTGCCAGCAGTTTGGGTCAACCTCCCTACGAGCAGTTCTTC. As protein: CASSLGQPPYEQFF.

This clonotype was seen only once. The chain couples TRBV24-1 to TRBJ2-5; 10 nucleotides align to TRBD1. The CDR3 extends over 18 amino acids. Germline loops: CDR1 KGHDR, CDR2 SFDVKD. The junction had 17 bases not matched to a gene; V was cut back by 0 bases and J by 11 bases. The CDR3 DNA follows: TGTGCCACCAGTGATTTGACCGGGCGACAGGGGGCCTACAATGAGCAGTACTTC. Protein product: CATSDLTGRQGAYNEQYF.

This clonotype was recorded only once. The J gene is TRBJ1-4, the V gene TRBV7-2; no reliable D call. This CDR3 region has 15 residues. V was cut by 3 bases and J by 0 bases, with 8 bases left in between. CDR1 and CDR2 from the germline V gene are SGHTA and FQGNSA. The CDR3 sequence: CASSFSYSTNEKLFF. CDR3 DNA: TGTGCCAGCAGCTTCTCCTATTCAACTAATGAAAAACTGTTTTTT.

This clonotype has only a few counts. The chain joins TRBV28 to TRBJ2-3, with 7 bases fitting TRBD2. The closer fit of TRBJ2-7 to the DNA end suggests the J call may be wrong. This CDR3 comprises 15 residues. From germline, CDR1 is MDHEN and CDR2 SYDVKM. DNA for the CDR3: TGTGCCAGCACCCTATATTTGGGGGGGAACTACGAGCAGTACTTC. Its protein product is CASTLYLGGNYEQYF.

The chain employs TRBV5-1 and TRBJ2-1; 8 bases fit TRBD1. Germline assignment: CDR1 SGHRS and CDR2 YFSETQ. CDR3 length equals 14 residues. After removal of 4 bases from V and 16 bases from J, the junction contained 16 bases not matched to a gene. The CDR3 bases are TGCGCCAGCAGCCAGGGACAGGATCTAAGTGAAGCTTTCTTC. It encodes CASSQGQDLSEAFF. Filled out from reference TRBV5-1 and TRBJ2-1, the complete variable domain reads KAGVTQTPRYLIKTRGQQVTLSCSPISGHRSVSWYQQTPGQGLQFLFEYFSETQRNKGNFPGRFSGRQFSNSRSEMNVSTLELGDSALYLCASSQGQDLSEAFFGPGTRLTVL.

This clonotype was seen a handful of times. The V call is TRBV11-2, the J call TRBJ2-1; D unclear. With the DNA end fitting TRBJ2-7 better, the J assignment may be wrong. The CDR3 totals 12 residues. The germline V gene encodes CDR1 SGHAT and CDR2 FQNNGV. The CDR3 loop is CASSPQAYEQYF. CDR3 DNA: TGTGCCAGCAGCCCGCAGGCCTACGAGCAGTACTTC.

The chain employs TRBV2 and TRBJ1-5; 12 positions match TRBD1. Germline V gene data show CDR1 as SNHLY and CDR2 as FYNNEI. This CDR3 contains 14 residues. V shed 6 bases and J 9 bases; nucleotides not matched to a gene: 6. The DNA of the CDR3 is TGTGCCAGCAGGGGGGGGACAGGGGGCTTGCCCCAGCATTTT. Its translation: CASRGGTGGLPQHF. Full variable domain (missing parts from reference TRBV2 and TRBJ1-5): EPEVTQTPSHQVTQMGQEVILRCVPISNHLYFYWYRQILGQKVEFLVSFYNNEISEKSEIFDDQFSVERPDGSNFTLKIRSTKLEDSAMYFCASRGGTGGLPQHFGDGTRLSIL.

The gene calls are TRBV6-5 and TRBJ1-5, with unresolved D. CDR1 is MNHEY and CDR2 is SVGAGI in the germline V gene. V was shortened by 0 bases and J by 0 bases, with 9 bases between the two germline ends. This CDR3 has 16 amino acids. The CDR3 protein is CASSYSEFNSNQPQHF. DNA of the CDR3: TGTGCCAGCAGTTACTCAGAGTTTAATAGCAATCAGCCCCAGCATTTT.

This clonotype has a count of ten or more. The chain combines TRBV27 with TRBJ1-1; 7 bases fit TRBD1. The CDR3 covers 17 residues. The trim removed 2 bases at V and 3 bases at J, leaving 12 bases unmatched. Germline-derived CDR1 and CDR2 are MNHEY and SMNVEV (reference sequence). CDR3 region: CASSLMRQGGSHTEAFF. The CDR3 DNA reads as TGTGCCAGCAGTTTAATGCGACAGGGAGGGTCGCACACTGAAGCTTTCTTT.

This chain uses TRBV7-6 with TRBJ2-3; the match to TRBD2 covers 8 bases. The end of the DNA aligns better with TRBJ2-7, so the J call may be wrong. Germline V gives CDR1 SGHVS, CDR2 FNYEAQ. CDR3 length: 14 amino acids. The CDR3 protein is CASSLGLGSYEQYF. CDR3 sequence (DNA): TGTGCCAGCAGCTTGGGACTAGGGAGCTACGAGCAGTACTTC.

The chain couples TRBV10-2 to TRBJ2-7, with a weak D call TRBD1 (6 bases). The CDR3 sequence is 17 residues long. Trimming shortened V by 6 bases and J by 7 bases, and 28 bases separated the two germline ends. CDR1 and CDR2 (germline): WSHSY, SAAADI. Written as DNA, the CDR3 is TGCGCCAGCAGCGAGCTCACAGGGATGGTCCCTAACAATGAGCAGTACTTC. This sequence encodes CASSELTGMVPNNEQYF.

This clonotype occurred a few times. This sequence joins TRBV7-3 and TRBJ2-7; D gene unclear. The V end lost 6 bases, the J end lost 3 bases, and 6 bases lay between the germline ends. CDR3 length: 11 amino acids. The germline V gene has CDR1 SGHTA and CDR2 FQGTGA. CDR3 DNA: TGTGCCAGCAGTTCCTACTACGAGCAGTACTTC. As protein: CASSSYYEQYF.

The chain recombines TRBV5-6 with TRBJ2-5; TRBD1 aligns across 8 bases. Germline lookup yields CDR1 SGHDT and CDR2 YYEEEE. Trimming took 0 bases from V and 4 from J; bases not matched to a gene: 5. The CDR3 spans 15 residues. The CDR3 reads CASSLVAGGGETQYF. The CDR3 coding sequence is TGTGCCAGCAGCTTGGTGGCAGGGGGCGGAGAGACCCAGTACTTC.

This rearrangement joins TRBV7-2 to TRBJ2-4; no definite D call. The J call may not be correct, given that the DNA end is closer to TRBJ2-7. This CDR3 spans 11 amino acids. Per the germline V gene, CDR1 is SGHTA and CDR2 is FQGNSA. The CDR3 spells CASQDSYEQYF. The CDR3 DNA reads TGTGCCAGCCAGGACTCCTACGAGCAGTACTTC.

The rearrangement uses TRBV7-4 and TRBJ2-1, with D perhaps matching TRBD1 (6 bases). The end of the DNA fits TRBJ1-2 better, so the J call may be wrong. The CDR3 contains 13 residues. CDR1 and CDR2 (germline): SGHVT, SQSDAQ. CDR3 loop: CASSLAYRAGYTF. The CDR3 bases are TGTGCCAGCAGCTTAGCCTACAGGGCGGGCTACACCTTC.

This clonotype turned up a few times. The rearrangement joins TRBV12-3 or TRBV12-4 to TRBJ1-1; the D gene is possibly TRBD1 (5 bases). V lost 2 bases, J lost 1 base, and 8 bases lay in between. This CDR3 is built from 14 residues. CDR3 coding DNA: TGTGCCAGCAGTTTACGACAGAAGAACACTGAAGCTTTCTTT. It specifies CASSLRQKNTEAFF.